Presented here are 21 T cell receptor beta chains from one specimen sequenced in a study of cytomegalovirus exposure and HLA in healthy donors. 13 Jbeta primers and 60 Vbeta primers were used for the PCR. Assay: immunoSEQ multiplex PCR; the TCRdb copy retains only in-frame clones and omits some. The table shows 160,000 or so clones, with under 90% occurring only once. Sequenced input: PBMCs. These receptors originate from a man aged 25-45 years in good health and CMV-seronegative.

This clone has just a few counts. The CDR3 region is CASQGSYSNQPQHF. CDR3 nucleotide sequence: TGTGCCTCCCAGGGTTCCTATAGCAATCAGCCCCAGCATTTT. The rearrangement links TRBV6-5 to TRBJ1-5; D is perhaps TRBD1 (5 bases). This CDR3 is built from 14 residues. Germline CDR1 MNHEY, CDR2 SVGAGI. Trimming removed 11 bases at V and 0 bases at J, with 14 bases between.

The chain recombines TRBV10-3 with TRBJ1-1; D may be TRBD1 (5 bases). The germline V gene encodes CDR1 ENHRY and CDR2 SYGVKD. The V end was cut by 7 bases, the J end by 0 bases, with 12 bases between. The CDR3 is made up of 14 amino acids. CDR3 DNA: TGTGCCATCACCACGGGACTCCTGAACACTGAAGCTTTCTTT. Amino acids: CAITTGLLNTEAFF.

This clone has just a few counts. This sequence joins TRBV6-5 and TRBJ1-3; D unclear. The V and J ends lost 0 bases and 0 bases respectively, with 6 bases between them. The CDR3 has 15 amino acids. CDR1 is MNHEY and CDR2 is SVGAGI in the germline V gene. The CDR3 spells CASSYSKSSGNTIYF. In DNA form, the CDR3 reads TGTGCCAGCAGTTACTCGAAGAGCTCTGGAAACACCATATATTTT.

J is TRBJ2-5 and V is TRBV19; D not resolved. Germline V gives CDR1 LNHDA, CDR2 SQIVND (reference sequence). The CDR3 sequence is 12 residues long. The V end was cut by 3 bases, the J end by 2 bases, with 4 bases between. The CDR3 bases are TGTGCCAGTAGTATCAGTCAAGAGACCCAGTACTTC. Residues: CASSISQETQYF.

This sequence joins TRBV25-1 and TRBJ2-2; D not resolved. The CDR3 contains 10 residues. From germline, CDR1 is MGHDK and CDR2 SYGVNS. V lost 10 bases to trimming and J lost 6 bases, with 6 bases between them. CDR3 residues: CATQSGELFF. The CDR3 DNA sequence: TGTGCCACCCAATCCGGGGAGCTGTTTTTT.

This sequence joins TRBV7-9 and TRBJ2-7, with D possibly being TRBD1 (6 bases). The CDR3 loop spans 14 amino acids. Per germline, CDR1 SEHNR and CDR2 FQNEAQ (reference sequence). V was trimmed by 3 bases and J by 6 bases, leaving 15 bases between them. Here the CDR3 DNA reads TGTGCCAGCAGCTTGTTGGGGGCAGGGGTCGAGCAGTACTTC. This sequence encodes CASSLLGAGVEQYF.

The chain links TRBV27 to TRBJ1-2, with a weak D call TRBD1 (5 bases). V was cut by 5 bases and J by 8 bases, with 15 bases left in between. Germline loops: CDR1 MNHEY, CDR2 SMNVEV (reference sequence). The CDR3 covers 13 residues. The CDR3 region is CASSGSRGEGYTF. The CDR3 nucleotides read TGTGCCAGCAGTGGCTCAAGGGGCGAGGGCTACACCTTC.

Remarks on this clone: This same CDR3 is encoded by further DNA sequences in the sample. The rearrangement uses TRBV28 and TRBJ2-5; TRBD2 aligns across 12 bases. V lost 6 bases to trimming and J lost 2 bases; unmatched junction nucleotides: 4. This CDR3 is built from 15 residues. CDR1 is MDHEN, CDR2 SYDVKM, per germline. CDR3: CASSLLAGGQETQYF. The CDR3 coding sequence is TGTGCCAGCAGCTTGCTAGCGGGGGGGCAAGAGACCCAGTACTTC.

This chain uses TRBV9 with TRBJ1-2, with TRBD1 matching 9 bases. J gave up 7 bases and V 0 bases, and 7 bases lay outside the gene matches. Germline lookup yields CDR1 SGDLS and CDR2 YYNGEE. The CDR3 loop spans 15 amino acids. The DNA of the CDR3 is TGTGCCAGCAGCGTAGGGGACAGGGATTTCGGTGGCTACACCTTC. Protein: CASSVGDRDFGGYTF. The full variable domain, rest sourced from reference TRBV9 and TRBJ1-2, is DSGVTQTPKHLITATGQRVTLRCSPRSGDLSVYWYQQSLDQGLQFLIQYYNGEERAKGNILERFSAQQFPDLHSELNLSSLELGDSALYFCASSVGDRDFGGYTFGSGTRLTVV.

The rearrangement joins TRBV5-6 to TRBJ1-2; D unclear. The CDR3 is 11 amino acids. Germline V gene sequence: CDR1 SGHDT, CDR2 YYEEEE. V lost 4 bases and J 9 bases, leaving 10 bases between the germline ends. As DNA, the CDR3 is TGTGCCAGCAGCAAGTCCAGTCGCTACACCTTC. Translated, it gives CASSKSSRYTF.

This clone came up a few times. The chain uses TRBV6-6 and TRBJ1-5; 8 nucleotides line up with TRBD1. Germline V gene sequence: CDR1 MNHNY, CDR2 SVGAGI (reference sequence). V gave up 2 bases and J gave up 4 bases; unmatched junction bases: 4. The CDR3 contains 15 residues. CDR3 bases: TGTGCCAGCAGTTACCGGCAGGGGGCGAATCAGCCCCAGCATTTT. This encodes CASSYRQGANQPQHF.

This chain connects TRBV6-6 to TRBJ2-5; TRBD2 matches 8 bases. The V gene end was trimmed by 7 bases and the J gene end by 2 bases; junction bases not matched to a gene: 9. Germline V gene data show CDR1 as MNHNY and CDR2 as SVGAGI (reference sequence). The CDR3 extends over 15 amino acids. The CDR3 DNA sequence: TGTGCCAGCACCAGGCGGGAGGTGGGGCAAGAGACCCAGTACTTC. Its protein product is CASTRREVGQETQYF.

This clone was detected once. The CDR3 protein is CASSRELSTGELFF. The CDR3 bases are TGTGCCAGCAGCCGGGAGTTAAGCACCGGGGAGCTGTTTTTT. This chain connects TRBV14 to TRBJ2-2; TRBD2 might be the D (5 bases). Germline V gene sequence: CDR1 SGHDN, CDR2 FVKESK. The CDR3 contains 14 residues. V gave up 4 bases and J gave up 4 bases, with 10 bases separating them.

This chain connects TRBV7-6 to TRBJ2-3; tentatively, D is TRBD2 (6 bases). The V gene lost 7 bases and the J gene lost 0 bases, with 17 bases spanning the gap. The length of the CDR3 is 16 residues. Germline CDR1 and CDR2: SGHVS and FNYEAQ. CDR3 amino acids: CASTPVVAASTDTQYF. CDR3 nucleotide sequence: TGTGCCAGCACCCCGGTGGTAGCGGCTAGCACAGATACGCAGTATTTT.

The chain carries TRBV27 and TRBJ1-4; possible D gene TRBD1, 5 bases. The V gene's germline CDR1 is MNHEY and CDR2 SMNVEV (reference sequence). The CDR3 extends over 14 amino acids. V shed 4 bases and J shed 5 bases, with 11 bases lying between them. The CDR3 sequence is CASSSAGGNEKLFF. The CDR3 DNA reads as TGTGCCAGCAGTTCGGCGGGGGGAAATGAAAAACTGTTTTTT.

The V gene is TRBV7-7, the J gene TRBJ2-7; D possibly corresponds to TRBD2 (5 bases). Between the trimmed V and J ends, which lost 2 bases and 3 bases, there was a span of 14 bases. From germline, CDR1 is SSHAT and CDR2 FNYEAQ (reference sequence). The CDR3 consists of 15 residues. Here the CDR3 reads CASSLSPGTFYEQYF. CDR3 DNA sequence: TGTGCCAGCAGCTTATCCCCGGGAACTTTCTACGAGCAGTACTTC.

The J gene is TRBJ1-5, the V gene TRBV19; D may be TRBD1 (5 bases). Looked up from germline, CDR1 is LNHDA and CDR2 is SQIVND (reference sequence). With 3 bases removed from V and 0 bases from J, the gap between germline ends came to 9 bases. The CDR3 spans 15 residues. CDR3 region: CASSMAGDSNQPQHF. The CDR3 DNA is TGTGCCAGTAGTATGGCGGGGGATAGCAATCAGCCCCAGCATTTT.

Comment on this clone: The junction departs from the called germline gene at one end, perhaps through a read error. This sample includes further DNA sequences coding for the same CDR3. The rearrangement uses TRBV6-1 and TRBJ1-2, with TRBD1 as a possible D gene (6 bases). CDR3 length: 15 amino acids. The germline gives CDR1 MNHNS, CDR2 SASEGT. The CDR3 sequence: CASSDAGTTNYGYTF. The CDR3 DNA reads TGTGCCAGCAGCGACGCCGGGACAACTAACTATGGCTACACCTTT.

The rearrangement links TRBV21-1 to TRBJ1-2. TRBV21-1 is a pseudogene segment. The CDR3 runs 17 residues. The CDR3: CASSRRISYEEGYGYTF. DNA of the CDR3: TGTGCCAGCAGCAGACGAATTTCCTACGAAGAGGGCTATGGCTACACCTTC.

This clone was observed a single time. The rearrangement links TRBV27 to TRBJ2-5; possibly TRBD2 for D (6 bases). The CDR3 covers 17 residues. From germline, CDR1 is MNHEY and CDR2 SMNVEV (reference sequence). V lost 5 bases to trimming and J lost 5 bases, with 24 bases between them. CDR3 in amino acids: CASSPEEAGPWWETQYF. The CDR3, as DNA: TGTGCCAGCAGTCCGGAAGAAGCGGGCCCCTGGTGGGAGACCCAGTACTTC.

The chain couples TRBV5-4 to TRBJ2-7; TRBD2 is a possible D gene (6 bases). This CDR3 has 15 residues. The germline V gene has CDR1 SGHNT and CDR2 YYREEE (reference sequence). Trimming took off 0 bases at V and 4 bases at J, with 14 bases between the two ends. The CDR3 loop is CASSLVGAGEYEQYF. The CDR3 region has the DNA TGTGCCAGCAGCTTGGTAGGAGCGGGTGAGTACGAGCAGTACTTC.